This T cell receptor (beta chain) is drawn from a study of CD8+ T cells in alopecia areata. This clone turned up a few times. Its antigen is still unknown. Reverse transcription of extracted RNA yielded cDNA, which provided the sequencing template. The protocol was immunoSEQ multiplex PCR, while the TCRdb copy is restricted to in-frame clones and leaves out a portion. The profile covers 200,000 to 250,000 clones, with 65% to 70% appearing a single time and more than 0.95% taken by the ten largest. This CDR3 spans 17 amino acids. From germline, CDR1 is SGHDT and CDR2 YYEEEE. The ends were cut back, 4 bases at V and 1 base at J, with 20 bases in the middle. Study outcomes and limitations: Normal scalp had lower clonality than lesional scalp, with alopecia totalis/universalis lesions showing this most strongly.

Lesional scalp punch biopsies and peripheral blood were collected from alopecia areata patients. The receptor was derived from a human donor with alopecia areata. The V and J genes are TRBV5-6 and TRBJ2-5; D is possibly TRBD1 (6 bases). Here the sequenced sample was CD4+ T cells sorted from blood, taken at week 0. The CDR3 coding sequence is TGTGCCAGCAGCCTCCTCGGACAGTCAGGGGCCCAAGAGACCCAGTACTTC. This translates into CASSLLGQSGAQETQYF.